This note documents a single T cell receptor (beta chain) sequence. This clonotype was found a few times. The antigen it binds to is not known. It has no much larger one-base neighbor in the sample; base qualities were not kept. Profiling of TCR beta VDJ combinations and CDR3 sequences used genomic DNA as the template. An Illumina HiSeq 2000 was the platform used for TCR repertoire sequencing. From the authors' description of their analysis: TRBV/TRBJ rearrangement plots, CDR3 size and DJ length profiles, and Simpson's diversity index were used to assess repertoires. The immunodominant clone was defined as the most abundant DNA sequence in deep sequencing data. CDR3 amino acid sequences were screened for sharing across subjects and compared with published repertoires and the VDJdb database. The public sequencing data were trimmed at Q25 with fastp and processed into clonotypes with MiXCR by TCRdb, which kept only in-frame beta chains. Each entry is one CDR3 protein sequence, shown with its most common DNA and genes. TCRdb's processing, not the authors' own work, is the source of the V and J calls. Within this sample are hundreds of thousands of distinct CDR3 sequences, with over 40% of them counted one time only. 15% to 20% of the sample is held by the ten biggest clonotypes.

This record belongs to a study of CD8+CD57+ T cells in acquired aplastic anemia (dated by TCRdb to the late 2010s). Regarding the study in general: On average, sorted CD4+ and CD8+ cells yielded around 3.1 ug of extracted DNA, with a range of about 0.17 to 27.4 ug. CD8+CD57+ expansion was defined as frequency above the mean frequency observed in healthy subjects.

Paper-wide results and their limitations: Roughly 29 CD8+ CDR3 sequences were shared between patients and controls but appeared highly expressed in patients and within their immunodominant clones. Between patients and healthy controls, no significant difference in CD8+ Simpson's diversity was found (P=0.060).

Flow cytometry had shown CD8+CD57+ cell expansion in the patients selected for sequencing. Severe acquired aplastic anemia was diagnosed in all patients according to International Study of Aplastic Anemia and Agranulocytosis and Camitta criteria. Patients had received no therapy at the time of blood sampling. The study deep-sequenced TCR repertoires of sorted CD4+ and CD8+ blood T cells from severe aplastic anemia patients and healthy subjects. Patients were enrolled under clinicaltrials.gov protocols 00001620, 01623167, 00001397, 00071045, 00081523 and 00961064 in the USA. Ficoll-Paque density gradient centrifugation was used to isolate peripheral blood mononuclear cells. Before DNA was extracted, CD4+ and CD8+ T cells were sorted using either FACS or magnetic beads. The CDR1 and CDR2 encoded by the germline V gene (reference sequence) are LGHDT and YNNKEL. For this chain, trimming is 5 bases at the V end and 8 bases at the J end, and the number of junction bases without a gene match is 11. The CDR3 has 15 amino acids, counting the end cysteine and phenylalanine. The read is trimmed to its CDR3 DNA, 45 bases read in frame from base 1.

This chain joins TRBV3-1 to TRBJ2-1; 8 bases in the middle match TRBD2. Sequencing was carried out using sorted CD4+, CD8+, or CD8+CD57+ T cells (not recorded which) from PBMCs. The receptor was derived from a human donor with aplastic anemia. The nucleotide sequence is given as TGTGCCAGCAGCACCGGGGGGGGACCCTTGGATGAGCAGTTCTTC. The resulting protein is CASSTGGGPLDEQFF.